This TCR beta chain was recovered during a study of naive and memory T cell subsets (dated by TCRdb to about 2017). For the wider study: The study applied an open-source, UMI-based TCR alpha and beta sequencing pipeline to sorted naive and memory peripheral blood T cell subsets. The results of the functional CMV T cell responses matched the IgG serology results in every case. RNA was DNase-treated and reverse transcribed with TCR constant-region primers, mostly using SuperScript III.

A few counts support this clonotype. Its cognate antigen has yet to be identified. The record has no base qualities; no much larger clone is one base away. V gives up 3 bases and J gives up 5 bases, and the segment between their germline ends measures 24 bases. CDR3 length: 18 amino acids, cysteine to phenylalanine. Of the read, only the CDR3 DNA is kept; its 54 bases are in frame from base 1. The library was generated by UMI-ligation and nested PCR. To cover both TRBC1 and TRBC2, the beta constant-region primer consisted of an equimolar mix of two oligonucleotides. A single-stranded oligonucleotide carrying the SP2 primer and a 12-nucleotide UMI was ligated to the 3' end of the cDNA by T4 RNA ligase 1. Four rounds of PCR were used to amplify ligated cDNA, with nested alpha and beta constant-region primers being used together with the SP2 primer. The ligation reaction was incubated at 16°C for roughly 19-24 hours. To avoid over-amplification, PCR2 was usually performed as a SYBR Green qPCR and halted once a predetermined threshold was reached. All purifications after the first were performed with Agencourt AMPure XP magnetic beads. Libraries were quantified by Qubit and checked on a TapeStation, where a main peak was expected near 650 bp. The pooled libraries were sequenced on an Illumina MiSeq using v2 2x251 paired-end kits, which usually yielded about 0.9-2.1 million reads per sample. Each sample was pooled at about 4.2 nM, and roughly 5-7.5% PhiX was included to help cluster recognition. For the original study's pipeline: FASTQ reads processed by Demultiplexor were assigned V and J genes by Decombinator through tag matching that tolerated a single base-pair mismatch. By using UMIs, Collapsinator corrected both sequencing errors and the frequency errors caused by PCR heterogeneity. CDR3Translator translated TCRs and extracted CDR3s from the conserved cysteine to the FGXG phenylalanine, flagging non-productive sequences. Gini, Shannon entropy and inverse Simpson indices were calculated on repertoires subsampled to equal numbers of UMI-defined TCRs. Within the linear range, a power law was fitted by maximum likelihood to the distributions of clonotype abundance. On one naive CD8 sample, the pipeline and MIGEC gave similar UMI counts, unique TCR numbers and clonal distributions. The repertoires were searched for 5,500 to 8,000 CMV-associated CDR3 sequences that had been compiled from VDJdb and a published dataset. TCRdb passed the public sequencing reads through fastp at Q25 and MiXCR, retaining productive beta sequences. Rows with a matching CDR3 protein are joined into one entry that keeps the most common DNA and genes. The V and J calls here are based on TCRdb, not the publication. Here the sample has 70,000 to 95,000 distinct CDR3 sequences; around 6.5% occur a single time. The ten largest clones add up to 1.5% to 2% of the sample.

Separate amplification of TCR alpha and beta chain libraries was performed from the second PCR step onward. Donor CMV status was determined by IFNgamma production from CD4+ T cells after overnight stimulation of fresh PBMCs with CMV viral lysate. Miltenyi beads were used first to positively select CD4 T cells, and CD8 T cells were then positively selected from the CD4-negative fraction. Cells were stained for CD3, CD4, CD8, CD45RA, CD27 and a live/dead dye and were sorted on a BD Aria II into four subsets based on CD45RA and CD27. Blood was obtained from a few healthy volunteers, and the blood from each volunteer was fractionated into CD4 and CD8 T cells and subsequently into four differentiation subsets. Roughly 120 ml of peripheral blood was collected from each donor, and PBMC were isolated from the blood using Ficoll-Paque PLUS density-gradient centrifugation. The sorted cells were lysed in RLT buffer, after which RNA was extracted using a Qiagen RNeasy kit and kept at -80 degrees C.

What the research found in general, with its limitations: No ground truth was available to validate the repertoire findings for the naive and memory subsets. Clonotypes were defined as single alpha or beta chain sequences, not paired alpha/beta receptors. The abundance of TCRs followed a power law with an exponent that differed between naive and memory subsets yet stayed consistent across the three individuals. RNA-based TCR counts may be influenced by expression changes linked to T cell activation and differentiation. In both CD4 and CD8 cells, the Gini index increased while Shannon and inverse Simpson diversity decreased from naive through CM, EM and EMRA. After error correction, over 90% of naive TCR sequences appeared only once, giving much steeper abundance distributions than memory subsets.

Material for sequencing was central memory CD4+ T cells from blood. The cell subset or site label for this specimen denotes: central memory, CD45RA- CD27+. This clonotype was obtained from a human donor in good health. The chain joins TRBV12-3 or TRBV12-4 to TRBJ2-3; 6 matching bases give a weak D call of TRBD2. The CDR3 sequence is CASSFRLADPRVGDTQYF. The bases read TGTGCCAGCAGTTTCCGGTTAGCGGACCCCAGGGTGGGAGATACGCAGTATTTT.